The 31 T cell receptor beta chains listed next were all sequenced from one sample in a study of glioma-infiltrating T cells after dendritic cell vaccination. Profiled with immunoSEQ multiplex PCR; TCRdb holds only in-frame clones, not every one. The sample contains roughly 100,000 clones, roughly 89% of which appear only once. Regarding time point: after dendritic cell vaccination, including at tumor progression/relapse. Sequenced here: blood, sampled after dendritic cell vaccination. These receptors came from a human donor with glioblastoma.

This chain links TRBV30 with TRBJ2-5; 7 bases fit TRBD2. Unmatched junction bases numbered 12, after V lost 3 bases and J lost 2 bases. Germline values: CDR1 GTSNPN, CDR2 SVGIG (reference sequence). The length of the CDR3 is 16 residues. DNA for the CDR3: TGTGCCTGGAGGCCAAAAGGACTAGTGGGTCAAGAGACCCAGTACTTC. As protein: CAWRPKGLVGQETQYF.

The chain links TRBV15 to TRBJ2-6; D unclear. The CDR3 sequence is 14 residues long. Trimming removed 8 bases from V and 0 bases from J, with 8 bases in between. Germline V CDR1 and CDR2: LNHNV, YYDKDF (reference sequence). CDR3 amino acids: CATLSHSGANVLTF. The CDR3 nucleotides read TGTGCCACCCTAAGTCACTCTGGGGCCAACGTCCTGACTTTC. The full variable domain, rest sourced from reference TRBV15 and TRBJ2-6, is DAMVIQNPRYQVTQFGKPVTLSCSQTLNHNVMYWYQQKSSQAPKLLFHYYDKDFNNEADTPDNFQSRRPNTSFCFLDIRSPGLGDTAMYLCATLSHSGANVLTFGAGSRLTVL.

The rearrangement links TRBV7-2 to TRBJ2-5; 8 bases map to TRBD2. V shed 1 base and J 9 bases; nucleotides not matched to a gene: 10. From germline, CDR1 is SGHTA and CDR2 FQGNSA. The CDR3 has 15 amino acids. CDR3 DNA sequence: TGTGCCAGCAGCTTAGGACCGGGACTAGGAACCCCCCAGTACTTC. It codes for CASSLGPGLGTPQYF.

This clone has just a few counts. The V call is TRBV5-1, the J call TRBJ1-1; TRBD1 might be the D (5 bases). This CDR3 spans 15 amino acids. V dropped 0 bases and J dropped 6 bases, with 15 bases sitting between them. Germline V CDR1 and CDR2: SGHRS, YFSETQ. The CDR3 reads CASSLEGWGFAEAFF. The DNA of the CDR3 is TGCGCCAGCAGCTTGGAGGGGTGGGGATTCGCTGAAGCTTTCTTT.

CDR3: CASSRHFESYEQYF. The CDR3 nucleotides read TGCGCCAGCAGCCGTCACTTCGAATCCTACGAGCAGTACTTC. This rearrangement joins TRBV5-1 to TRBJ2-7; no firm D call. Germline CDR1 and CDR2: SGHRS and YFSETQ. This CDR3 has 14 amino acids. Trimming took off 4 bases at V and 1 base at J, with 12 bases between the two ends.

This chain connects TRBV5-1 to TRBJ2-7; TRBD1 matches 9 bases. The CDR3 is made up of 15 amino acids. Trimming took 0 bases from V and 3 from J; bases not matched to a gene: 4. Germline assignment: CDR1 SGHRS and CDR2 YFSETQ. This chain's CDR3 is CASSLDGTGYYEQYF. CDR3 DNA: TGCGCCAGCAGCTTGGATGGGACAGGGTACTACGAGCAGTACTTC.

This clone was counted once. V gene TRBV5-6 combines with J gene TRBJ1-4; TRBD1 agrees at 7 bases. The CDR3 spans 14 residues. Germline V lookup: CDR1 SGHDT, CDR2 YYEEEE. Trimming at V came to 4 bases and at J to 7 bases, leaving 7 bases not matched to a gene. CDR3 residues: CASSTTGNSEKLFF. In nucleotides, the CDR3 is TGTGCCAGCAGCACGACAGGGAATAGTGAAAAACTGTTTTTT.

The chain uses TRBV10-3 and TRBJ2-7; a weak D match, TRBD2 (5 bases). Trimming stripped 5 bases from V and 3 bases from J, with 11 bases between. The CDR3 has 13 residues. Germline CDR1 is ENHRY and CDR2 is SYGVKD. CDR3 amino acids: CAISSTDYYEQYF. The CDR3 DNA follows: TGTGCCATCAGTTCGACTGACTACTACGAGCAGTACTTC.

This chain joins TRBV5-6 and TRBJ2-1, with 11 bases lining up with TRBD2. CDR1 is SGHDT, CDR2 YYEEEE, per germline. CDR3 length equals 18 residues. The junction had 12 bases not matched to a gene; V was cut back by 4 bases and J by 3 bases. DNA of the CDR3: TGTGCCAGCAGCAGCTTGACGGATACTAGCGGGGGCTACAATGAGCAGTTCTTC. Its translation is CASSSLTDTSGGYNEQFF.

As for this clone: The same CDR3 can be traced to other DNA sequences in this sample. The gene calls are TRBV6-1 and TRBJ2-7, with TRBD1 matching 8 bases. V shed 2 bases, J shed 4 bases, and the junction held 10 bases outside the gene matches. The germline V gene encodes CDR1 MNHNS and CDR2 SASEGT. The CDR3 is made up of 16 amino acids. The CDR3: CASSELRTGLPYEQYF. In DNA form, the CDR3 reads TGTGCCAGCAGTGAATTAAGGACAGGGTTACCTTACGAGCAGTACTTC.

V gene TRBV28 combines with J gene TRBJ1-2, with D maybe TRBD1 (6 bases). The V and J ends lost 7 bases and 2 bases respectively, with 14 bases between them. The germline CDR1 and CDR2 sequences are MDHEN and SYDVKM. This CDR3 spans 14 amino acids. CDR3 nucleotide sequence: TGTGCCAGCACCAAAGGACAGTCCAACTATGGCTACACCTTC. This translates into CASTKGQSNYGYTF.

The CDR3 nucleotides are TGTGCCAGCAGTGAATGGTCAGGTCGATATGGCTACACCTTC. Its protein is CASSEWSGRYGYTF. The V and J genes are TRBV25-1 and TRBJ1-2; D not certain. The CDR3 sequence is 14 residues long. Germline CDR1 MGHDK, CDR2 SYGVNS. The ends were cut back, 1 base at V and 5 bases at J, with 11 bases in the middle.

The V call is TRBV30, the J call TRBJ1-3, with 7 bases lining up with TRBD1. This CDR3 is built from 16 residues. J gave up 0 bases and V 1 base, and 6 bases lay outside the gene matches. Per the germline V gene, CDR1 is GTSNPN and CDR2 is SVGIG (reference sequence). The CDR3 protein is CAWSEGRGFSGNTIYF. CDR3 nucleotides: TGTGCCTGGAGTGAGGGCAGGGGGTTCTCTGGAAACACCATATATTTT.

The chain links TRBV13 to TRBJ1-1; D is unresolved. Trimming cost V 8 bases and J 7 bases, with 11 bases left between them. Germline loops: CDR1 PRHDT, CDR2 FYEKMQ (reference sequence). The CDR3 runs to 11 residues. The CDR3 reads CASAIAGEAFF. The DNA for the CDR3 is TGTGCCAGCGCCATCGCCGGTGAAGCTTTCTTT. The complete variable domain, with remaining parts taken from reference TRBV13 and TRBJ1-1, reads AAGVIQSPRHLIKEKRETATLKCYPIPRHDTVYWYQQGPGQDPQFLISFYEKMQSDKGSIPDRFSAQQFSDYHSELNMSSLELGDSALYFCASAIAGEAFFGQGTRLTVV.

The CDR3, as DNA: TGTGCCAGCAGTTTTGAAGGGGTCGCTGAAAACATTCAGTACTTC. Translated, it gives CASSFEGVAENIQYF. The genes are TRBV28 and TRBJ2-4, with TRBD1 as a possible D gene (5 bases). The V gene lost 3 bases and the J gene lost 5 bases, with 14 bases spanning the gap. The CDR3 has 15 amino acids. The germline V gene has CDR1 MDHEN and CDR2 SYDVKM.

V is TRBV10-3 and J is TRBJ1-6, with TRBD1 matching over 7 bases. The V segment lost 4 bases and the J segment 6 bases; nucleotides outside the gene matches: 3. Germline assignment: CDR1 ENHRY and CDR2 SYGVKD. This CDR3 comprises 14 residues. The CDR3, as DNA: TGTGCCATCAGTGCGACAGGGCTTAATTCACCCCTCCACTTT. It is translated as CAISATGLNSPLHF.

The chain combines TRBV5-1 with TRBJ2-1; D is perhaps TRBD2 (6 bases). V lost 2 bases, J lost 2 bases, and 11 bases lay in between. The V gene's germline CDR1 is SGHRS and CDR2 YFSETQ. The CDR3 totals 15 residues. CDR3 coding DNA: TGCGCCAGCAGCTTAATTGGGGGGACCTACAATGAGCAGTTCTTC. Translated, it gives CASSLIGGTYNEQFF.

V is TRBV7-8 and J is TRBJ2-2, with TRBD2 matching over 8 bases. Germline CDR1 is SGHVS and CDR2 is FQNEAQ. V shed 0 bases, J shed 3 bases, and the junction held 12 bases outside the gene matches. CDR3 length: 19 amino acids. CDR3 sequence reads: CASSLAEGQRGPYTGELFF. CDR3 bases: TGTGCCAGCAGCTTAGCAGAAGGGCAGCGGGGGCCTTACACCGGGGAGCTGTTTTTT.

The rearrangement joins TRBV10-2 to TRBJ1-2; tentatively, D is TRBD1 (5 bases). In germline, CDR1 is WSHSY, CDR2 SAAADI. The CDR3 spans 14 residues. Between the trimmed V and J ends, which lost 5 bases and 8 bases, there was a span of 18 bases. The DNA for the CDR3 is TGCGCCAGCAGTCTCAATCGGGGGTCGGGCGGCTACACCTTC. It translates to CASSLNRGSGGYTF.

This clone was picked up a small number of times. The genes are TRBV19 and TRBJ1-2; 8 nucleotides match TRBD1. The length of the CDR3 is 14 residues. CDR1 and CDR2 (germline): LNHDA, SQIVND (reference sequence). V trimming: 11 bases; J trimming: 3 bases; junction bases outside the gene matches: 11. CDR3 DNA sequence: TGTGCCGTCTTTGGGGACAGGTCTGACTATGGCTACACCTTC. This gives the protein CAVFGDRSDYGYTF.

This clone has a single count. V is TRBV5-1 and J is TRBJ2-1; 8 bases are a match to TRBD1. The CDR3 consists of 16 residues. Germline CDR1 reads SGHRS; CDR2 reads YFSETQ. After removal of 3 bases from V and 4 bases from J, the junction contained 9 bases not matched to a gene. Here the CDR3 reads CASSSSGGRGYNEQFF. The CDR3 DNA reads TGCGCCAGCAGCTCCTCAGGGGGCAGGGGGTACAATGAGCAGTTCTTC.

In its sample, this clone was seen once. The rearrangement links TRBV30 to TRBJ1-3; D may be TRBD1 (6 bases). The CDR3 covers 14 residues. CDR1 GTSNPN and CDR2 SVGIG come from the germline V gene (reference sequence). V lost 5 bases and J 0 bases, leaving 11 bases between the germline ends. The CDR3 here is CAWSTGTSGNTIYF. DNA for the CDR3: TGTGCCTGGTCCACAGGGACCTCTGGAAACACCATATATTTT.

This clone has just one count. The CDR3, as DNA: TGCGCCAGCAGCGATGAGCGGGGGGGCTATGAGACCCAGTACTTC. This gives the protein CASSDERGGYETQYF. The chain combines TRBV5-1 with TRBJ2-5; 10 bases map to TRBD2. Unmatched junction bases numbered 8, after V lost 4 bases and J lost 5 bases. There are 15 residues in the CDR3. Germline CDR1 and CDR2: SGHRS and YFSETQ. Together with reference TRBV5-1 and TRBJ2-5, the CDR3 gives the full variable domain: KAGVTQTPRYLIKTRGQQVTLSCSPISGHRSVSWYQQTPGQGLQFLFEYFSETQRNKGNFPGRFSGRQFSNSRSEMNVSTLELGDSALYLCASSDERGGYETQYFGPGTRLLVL.

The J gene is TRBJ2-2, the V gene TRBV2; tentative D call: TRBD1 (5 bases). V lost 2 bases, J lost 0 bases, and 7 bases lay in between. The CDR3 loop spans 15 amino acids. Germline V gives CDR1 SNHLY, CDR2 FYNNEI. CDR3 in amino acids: CASSEQGTNTGELFF. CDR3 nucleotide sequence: TGTGCCAGCAGTGAACAGGGCACGAACACCGGGGAGCTGTTTTTT.

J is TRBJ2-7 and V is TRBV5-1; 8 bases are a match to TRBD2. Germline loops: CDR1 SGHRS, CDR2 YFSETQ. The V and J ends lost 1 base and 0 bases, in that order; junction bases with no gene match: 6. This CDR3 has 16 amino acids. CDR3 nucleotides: TGCGCCAGCAGCTTGACGGGAGGGGCGGTCTCCTACGAGCAGTACTTC. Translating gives CASSLTGGAVSYEQYF.

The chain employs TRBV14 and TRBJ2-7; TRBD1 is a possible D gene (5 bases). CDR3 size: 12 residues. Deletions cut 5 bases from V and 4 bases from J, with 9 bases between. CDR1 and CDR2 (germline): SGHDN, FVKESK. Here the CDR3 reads CASSSGFYEQYF. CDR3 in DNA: TGTGCCAGCAGCTCAGGGTTTTACGAGCAGTACTTC.

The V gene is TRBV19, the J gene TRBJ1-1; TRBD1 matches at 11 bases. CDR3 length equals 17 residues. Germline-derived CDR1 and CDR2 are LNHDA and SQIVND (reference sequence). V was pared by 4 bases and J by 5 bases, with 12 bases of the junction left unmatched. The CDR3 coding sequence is TGTGCCAGTAGTAAGGGGGGCCCGGGACAGGGGGGAACTGAAGCTTTCTTT. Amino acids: CASSKGGPGQGGTEAFF.

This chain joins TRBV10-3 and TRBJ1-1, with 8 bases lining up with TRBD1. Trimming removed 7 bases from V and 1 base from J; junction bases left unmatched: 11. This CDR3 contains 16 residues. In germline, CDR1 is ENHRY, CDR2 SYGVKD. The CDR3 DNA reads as TGTGCCATCACTAAGTTCCGGGGACAGGAGAACACTGAAGCTTTCTTT. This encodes CAITKFRGQENTEAFF.

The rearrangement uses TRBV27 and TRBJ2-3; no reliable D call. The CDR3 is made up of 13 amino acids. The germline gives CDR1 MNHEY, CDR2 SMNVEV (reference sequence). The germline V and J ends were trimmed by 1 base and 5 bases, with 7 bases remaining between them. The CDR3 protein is CASSLYTGDTQYF. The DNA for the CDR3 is TGTGCCAGCAGTTTATATACTGGAGATACGCAGTATTTT.

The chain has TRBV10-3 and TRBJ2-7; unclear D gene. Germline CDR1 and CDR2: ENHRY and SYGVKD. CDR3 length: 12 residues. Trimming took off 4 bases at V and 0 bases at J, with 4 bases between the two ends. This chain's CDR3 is CAISAVSYEQYF. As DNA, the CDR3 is TGTGCCATCAGTGCTGTCTCCTACGAGCAGTACTTC.

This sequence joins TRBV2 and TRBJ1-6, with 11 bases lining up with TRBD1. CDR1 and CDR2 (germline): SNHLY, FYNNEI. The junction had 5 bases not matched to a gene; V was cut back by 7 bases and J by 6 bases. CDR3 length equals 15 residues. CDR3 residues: CASTGQGVGNSPLHF. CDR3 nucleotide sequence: TGTGCCAGCACGGGACAGGGGGTGGGTAATTCACCCCTCCACTTT. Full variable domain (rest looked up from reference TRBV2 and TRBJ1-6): EPEVTQTPSHQVTQMGQEVILRCVPISNHLYFYWYRQILGQKVEFLVSFYNNEISEKSEIFDDQFSVERPDGSNFTLKIRSTKLEDSAMYFCASTGQGVGNSPLHFGNGTRLTVT.